This T cell receptor (beta chain) emerged from a study of CD8+ T cells in alopecia areata. In regard to this clone: Its specificity is not known.

Broader study findings: Numerous clones, expanded in lesions, remained in scalp and blood during tofacitinib.

It was cDNA, reverse transcribed from extracted RNA, that served as the sequencing template. Using immunoSEQ multiplex PCR, the repertoire was profiled, and TCRdb retains in-frame clones only, with some absent. The sample has fewer than 250,000 clones; less than 70% are singletons. This sample's treatment: oral pan-JAK inhibitor, 5-10 mg twice daily. The sequence was collected from a human donor with alopecia areata. Here the sequenced sample was CD4+ T cells sorted from blood, taken at week 49, from a patient treated with tofacitinib.

CDR3 residues: CASTWDSGNQPQHF. The DNA of the CDR3 is TGTGCCAGCACATGGGACAGCGGCAATCAGCCCCAGCATTTT. This chain joins TRBV2 and TRBJ1-5; 7 positions match TRBD1. Germline V lookup: CDR1 SNHLY, CDR2 FYNNEI. Unmatched junction bases numbered 5, after V lost 7 bases and J lost 2 bases. This CDR3 spans 14 amino acids.